The entry that follows covers one T cell receptor (beta chain) sequence. Germline V gives CDR1 LGHDT, CDR2 YNNKEL (reference sequence). The CDR3 is 14 amino acids. V dropped 5 bases and J dropped 3 bases, with 13 bases sitting between them. The sample originates from a study of T cell responses to AZD1222 COVID-19 vaccine. TCRdb keeps only in-frame clones here, not all; method: immunoSEQ multiplex PCR. The sample has about 150,000 clones, roughly four fifths seen once. The chain combines TRBV3-1 (or the pseudogene TRBV3-2) with TRBJ1-2; D gene unclear. The TCR comes from an adult in good health. Here the sequenced sample was peripheral blood, taken on day 0 of MenACWY control vaccination. Here the CDR3 reads CASSSQPADYGYTF. CDR3 sequence (DNA): TGTGCCAGCAGCTCACAGCCCGCAGACTATGGCTACACCTTC.